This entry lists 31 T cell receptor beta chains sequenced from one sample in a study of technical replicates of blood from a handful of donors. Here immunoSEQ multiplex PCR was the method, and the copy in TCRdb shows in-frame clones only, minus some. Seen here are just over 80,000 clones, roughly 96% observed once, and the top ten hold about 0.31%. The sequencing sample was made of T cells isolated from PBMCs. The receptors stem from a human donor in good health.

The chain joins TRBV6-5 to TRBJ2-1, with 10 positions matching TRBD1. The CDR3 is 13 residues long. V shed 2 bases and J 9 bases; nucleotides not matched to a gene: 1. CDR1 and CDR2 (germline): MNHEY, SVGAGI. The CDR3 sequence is CASSYRTGGEQFF. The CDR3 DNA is TGTGCCAGCAGTTACCGGACAGGGGGTGAGCAGTTCTTC.

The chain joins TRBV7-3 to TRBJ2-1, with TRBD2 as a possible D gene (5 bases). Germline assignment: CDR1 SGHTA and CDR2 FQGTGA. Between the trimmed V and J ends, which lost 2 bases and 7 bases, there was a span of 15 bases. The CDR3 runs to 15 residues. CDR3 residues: CASSLAGSGINEQFF. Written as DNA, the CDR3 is TGTGCCAGCAGCTTAGCTGGTTCGGGGATAAATGAGCAGTTCTTC.

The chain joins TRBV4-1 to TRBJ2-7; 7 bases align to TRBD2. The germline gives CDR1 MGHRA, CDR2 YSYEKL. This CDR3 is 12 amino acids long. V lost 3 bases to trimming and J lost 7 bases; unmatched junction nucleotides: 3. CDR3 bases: TGCGCCAGCAGCCACACAGCGGGGGAGCAGTACTTC. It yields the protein CASSHTAGEQYF.

CDR3 protein: CASSIDGASEGRQPQHF. Here the CDR3 DNA reads TGTGCCAGTAGTATAGATGGGGCTTCGGAGGGGCGACAGCCCCAGCATTTT. The chain recombines TRBV19 with TRBJ1-5, with D tentatively TRBD1 (5 bases). Trimming stripped 0 bases from V and 7 bases from J, with 19 bases between. Per germline, CDR1 LNHDA and CDR2 SQIVND (reference sequence). The CDR3 spans 17 residues. The full variable domain, completed using reference TRBV19 and TRBJ1-5, is DGGITQSPKYLFRKEGQNVTLSCEQNLNHDAMYWYRQDPGQGLRLIYYSQIVNDFQKGDIAEGYSVSREKKESFPLTVTSAQKNPTAFYLCASSIDGASEGRQPQHFGDGTRLSIL.

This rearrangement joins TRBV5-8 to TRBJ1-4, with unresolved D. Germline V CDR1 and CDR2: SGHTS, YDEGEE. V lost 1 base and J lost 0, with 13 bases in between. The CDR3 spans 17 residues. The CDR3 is CASSLLVTSATNEKLFF. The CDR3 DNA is TGTGCCAGCAGCTTGTTGGTGACAAGTGCAACTAATGAAAAACTGTTTTTT.

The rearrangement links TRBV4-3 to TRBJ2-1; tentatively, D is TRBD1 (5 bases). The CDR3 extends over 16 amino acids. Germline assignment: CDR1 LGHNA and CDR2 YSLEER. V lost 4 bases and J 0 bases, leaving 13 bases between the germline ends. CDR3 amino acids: CASSPPGLSSYNEQFF. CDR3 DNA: TGCGCCAGCAGCCCCCCAGGGCTAAGCTCCTACAATGAGCAGTTCTTC.

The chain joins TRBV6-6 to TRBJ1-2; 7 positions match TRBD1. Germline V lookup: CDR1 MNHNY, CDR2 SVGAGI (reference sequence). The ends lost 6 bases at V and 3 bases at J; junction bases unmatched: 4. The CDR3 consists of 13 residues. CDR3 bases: TGTGCCAGCAGCGCCGGGACAGACTATGGCTACACCTTC. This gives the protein CASSAGTDYGYTF.

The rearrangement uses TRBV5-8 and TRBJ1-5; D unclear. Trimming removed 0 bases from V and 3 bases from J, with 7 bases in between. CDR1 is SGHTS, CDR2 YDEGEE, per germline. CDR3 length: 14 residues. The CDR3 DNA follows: TGTGCCAGCAGCTTGGCCGCCTACAATCAGCCCCAGCATTTT. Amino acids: CASSLAAYNQPQHF.

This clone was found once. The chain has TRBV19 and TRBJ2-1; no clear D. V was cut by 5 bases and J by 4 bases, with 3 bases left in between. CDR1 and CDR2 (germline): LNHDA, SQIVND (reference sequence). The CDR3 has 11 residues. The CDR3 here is CASSPYNEQFF. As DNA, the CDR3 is TGTGCCAGTAGTCCGTACAATGAGCAGTTCTTC.

As DNA, the CDR3 is TGTGCCAGCAGTTCAGTGGGGACAGGCCACAATGAGCAGTTCTTC. This sequence encodes CASSSVGTGHNEQFF. V is TRBV27 and J is TRBJ2-1; 8 bases match TRBD1. With 4 bases clipped from V and 5 bases from J, the junction kept 7 bases outside the gene matches. The CDR3 is made up of 15 amino acids. The germline V gene encodes CDR1 MNHEY and CDR2 SMNVEV (reference sequence).

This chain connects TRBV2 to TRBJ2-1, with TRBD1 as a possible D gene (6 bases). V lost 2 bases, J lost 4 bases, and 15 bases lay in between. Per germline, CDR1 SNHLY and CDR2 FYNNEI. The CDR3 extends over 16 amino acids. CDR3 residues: CASSETIQGRYNEQFF. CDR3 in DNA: TGTGCCAGCAGTGAAACGATACAGGGTCGGTACAATGAGCAGTTCTTC.

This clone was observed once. CDR3 sequence reads: CASQGLGNQPQHF. As DNA, the CDR3 is TGTGCCAGCCAGGGTCTTGGCAATCAGCCCCAGCATTTT. The genes are TRBV7-2 and TRBJ1-5, with D perhaps TRBD1 (5 bases). Germline CDR1 and CDR2: SGHTA and FQGNSA. Trimming left V 8 bases short and J 2 bases short, with 10 bases between. The CDR3 totals 13 residues.

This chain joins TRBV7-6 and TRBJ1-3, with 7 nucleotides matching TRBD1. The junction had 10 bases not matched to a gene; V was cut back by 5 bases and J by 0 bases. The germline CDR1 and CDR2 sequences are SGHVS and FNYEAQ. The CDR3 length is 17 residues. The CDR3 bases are TGTGCCAGCAGCATTTCCTTGGGACAGAACTCTGGAAACACCATATATTTT. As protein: CASSISLGQNSGNTIYF.

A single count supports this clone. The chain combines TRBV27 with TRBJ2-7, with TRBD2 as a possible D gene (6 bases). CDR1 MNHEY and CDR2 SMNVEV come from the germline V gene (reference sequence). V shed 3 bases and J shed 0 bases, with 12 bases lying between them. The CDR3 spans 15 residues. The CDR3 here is CASSLSLASSYEQYF. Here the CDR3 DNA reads TGTGCCAGCAGTTTGAGTCTAGCGAGCTCCTACGAGCAGTACTTC.

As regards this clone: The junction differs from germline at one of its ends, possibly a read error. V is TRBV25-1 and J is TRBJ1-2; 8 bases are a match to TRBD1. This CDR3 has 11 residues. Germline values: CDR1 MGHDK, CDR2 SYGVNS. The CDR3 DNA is TGTGCCAGCAGTGCCCCAGGGGGCCTCCTCTTC. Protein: CASSAPGGLLF.

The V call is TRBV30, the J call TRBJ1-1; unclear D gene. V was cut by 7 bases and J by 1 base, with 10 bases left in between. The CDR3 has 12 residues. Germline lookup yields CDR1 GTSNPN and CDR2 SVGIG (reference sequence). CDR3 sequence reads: CASQRGNTEAFF. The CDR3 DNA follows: TGTGCCTCCCAGCGGGGGAACACTGAAGCTTTCTTT. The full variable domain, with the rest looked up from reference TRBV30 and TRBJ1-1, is SQTIHQWPATLVQPVGSPLSLECTVEGTSNPNLYWYRQAAGRGLQLLFYSVGIGQISSEVPQNLSASRPQDRQFILSSKKLLLSDSGFYLCASQRGNTEAFFGQGTRLTVV.

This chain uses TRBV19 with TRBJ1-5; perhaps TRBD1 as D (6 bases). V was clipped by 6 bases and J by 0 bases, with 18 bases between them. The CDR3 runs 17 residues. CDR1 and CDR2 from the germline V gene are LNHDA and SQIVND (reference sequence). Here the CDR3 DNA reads TGTGCCAGTAGACTTCGGGACACCTTCTATAGCAATCAGCCCCAGCATTTT. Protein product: CASRLRDTFYSNQPQHF. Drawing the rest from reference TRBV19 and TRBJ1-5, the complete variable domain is DGGITQSPKYLFRKEGQNVTLSCEQNLNHDAMYWYRQDPGQGLRLIYYSQIVNDFQKGDIAEGYSVSREKKESFPLTVTSAQKNPTAFYLCASRLRDTFYSNQPQHFGDGTRLSIL.

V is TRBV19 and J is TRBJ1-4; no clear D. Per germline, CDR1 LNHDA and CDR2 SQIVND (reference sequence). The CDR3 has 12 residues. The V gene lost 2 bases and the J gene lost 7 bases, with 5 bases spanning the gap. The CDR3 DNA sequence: TGTGCCAGTAGTATAAGCGGTGAAAAACTGTTTTTT. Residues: CASSISGEKLFF.

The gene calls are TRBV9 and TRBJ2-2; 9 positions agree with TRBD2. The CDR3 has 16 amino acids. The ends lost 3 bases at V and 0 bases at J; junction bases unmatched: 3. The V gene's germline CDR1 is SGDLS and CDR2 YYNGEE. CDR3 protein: CASSDTSGPNTGELFF. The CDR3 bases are TGTGCCAGCAGCGATACTAGCGGGCCGAACACCGGGGAGCTGTTTTTT.

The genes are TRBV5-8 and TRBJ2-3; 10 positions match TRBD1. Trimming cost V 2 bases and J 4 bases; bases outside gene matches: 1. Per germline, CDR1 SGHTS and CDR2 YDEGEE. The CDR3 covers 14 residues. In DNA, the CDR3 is TGTGCCAGCAGCTTAGGACAGGGGGCAGATACGCAGTATTTT. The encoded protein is CASSLGQGADTQYF.

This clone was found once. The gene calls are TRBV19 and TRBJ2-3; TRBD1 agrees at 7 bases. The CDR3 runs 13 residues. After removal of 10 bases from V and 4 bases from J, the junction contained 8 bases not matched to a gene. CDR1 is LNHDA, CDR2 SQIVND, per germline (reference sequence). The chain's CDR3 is CATGTVESDTQYF. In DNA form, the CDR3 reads TGTGCCACCGGGACAGTTGAATCAGATACGCAGTATTTT.

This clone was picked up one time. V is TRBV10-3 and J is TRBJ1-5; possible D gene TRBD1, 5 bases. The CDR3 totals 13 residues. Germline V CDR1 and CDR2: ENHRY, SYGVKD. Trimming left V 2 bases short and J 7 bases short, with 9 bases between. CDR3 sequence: CAISEDQGQPQHF. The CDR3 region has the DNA TGTGCCATCAGTGAGGACCAGGGCCAGCCCCAGCATTTT.

CDR3 in DNA: TGTGCCTGGAGTGTACCGGGGTTCTCCTACGAGCAGTACTTC. Amino acid sequence: CAWSVPGFSYEQYF. The gene calls are TRBV30 and TRBJ2-7, with D possibly TRBD2 on 5 matching bases. The germline CDR1 and CDR2 sequences are GTSNPN and SVGIG (reference sequence). This CDR3 spans 14 amino acids. V was cut by 0 bases and J by 0 bases, with 9 bases left in between.

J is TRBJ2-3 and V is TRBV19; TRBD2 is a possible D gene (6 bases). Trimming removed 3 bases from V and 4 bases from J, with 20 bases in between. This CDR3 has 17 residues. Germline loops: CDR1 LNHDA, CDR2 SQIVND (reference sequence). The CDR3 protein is CASSMLVGGLRADTQYF. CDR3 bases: TGTGCCAGTAGTATGCTCGTGGGGGGATTACGGGCAGATACGCAGTATTTT.

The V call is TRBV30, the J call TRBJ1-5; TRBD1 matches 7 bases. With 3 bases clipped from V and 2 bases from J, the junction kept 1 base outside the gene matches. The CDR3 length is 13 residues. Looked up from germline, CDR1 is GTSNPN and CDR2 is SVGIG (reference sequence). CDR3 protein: CAWRTGGNQPQHF. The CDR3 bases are TGTGCCTGGAGAACAGGGGGCAATCAGCCCCAGCATTTT.

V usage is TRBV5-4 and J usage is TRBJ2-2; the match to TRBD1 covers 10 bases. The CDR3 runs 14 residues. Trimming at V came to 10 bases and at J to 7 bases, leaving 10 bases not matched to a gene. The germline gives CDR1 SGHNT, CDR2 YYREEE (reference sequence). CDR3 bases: TGTGCCTGGAAGACAGGGGGCATTGGCGGGGAGCTGTTTTTT. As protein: CAWKTGGIGGELFF.

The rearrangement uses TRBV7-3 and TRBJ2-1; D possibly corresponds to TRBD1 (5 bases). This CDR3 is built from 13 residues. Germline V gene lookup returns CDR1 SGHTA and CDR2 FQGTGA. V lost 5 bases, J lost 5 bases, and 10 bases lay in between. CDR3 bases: TGTGCCAGCAGCCCCCGCAGGGACAATGAGCAGTTCTTC. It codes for CASSPRRDNEQFF.

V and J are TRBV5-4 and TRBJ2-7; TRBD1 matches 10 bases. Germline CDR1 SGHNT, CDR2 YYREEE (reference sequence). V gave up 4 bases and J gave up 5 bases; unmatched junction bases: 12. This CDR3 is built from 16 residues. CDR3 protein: CASSQQGQGHSNEQYF. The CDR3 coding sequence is TGTGCCAGCAGCCAACAGGGACAGGGGCATTCTAACGAGCAGTACTTC.

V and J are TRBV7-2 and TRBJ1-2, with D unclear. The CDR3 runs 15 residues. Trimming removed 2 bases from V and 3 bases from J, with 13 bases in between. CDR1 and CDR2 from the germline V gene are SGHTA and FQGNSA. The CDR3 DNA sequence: TGTGCCAGCAGCTTAAGTGGAGGATCATACTATGGCTACACCTTC. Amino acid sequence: CASSLSGGSYYGYTF.

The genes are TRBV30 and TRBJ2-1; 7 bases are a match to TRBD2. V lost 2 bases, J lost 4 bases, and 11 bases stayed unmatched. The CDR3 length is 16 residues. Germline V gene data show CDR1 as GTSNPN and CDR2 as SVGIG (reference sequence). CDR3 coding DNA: TGTGCCTGGAGTACCCTTCTGCGGGAGAAGTACAATGAGCAGTTCTTC. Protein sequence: CAWSTLLREKYNEQFF.

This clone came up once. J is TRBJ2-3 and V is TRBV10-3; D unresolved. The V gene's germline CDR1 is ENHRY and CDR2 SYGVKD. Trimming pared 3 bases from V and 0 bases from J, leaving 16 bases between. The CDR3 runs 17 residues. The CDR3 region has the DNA TGTGCCATCAGTGATATCGTGAGCTCCAAGAGCACAGATACGCAGTATTTT. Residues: CAISDIVSSKSTDTQYF.